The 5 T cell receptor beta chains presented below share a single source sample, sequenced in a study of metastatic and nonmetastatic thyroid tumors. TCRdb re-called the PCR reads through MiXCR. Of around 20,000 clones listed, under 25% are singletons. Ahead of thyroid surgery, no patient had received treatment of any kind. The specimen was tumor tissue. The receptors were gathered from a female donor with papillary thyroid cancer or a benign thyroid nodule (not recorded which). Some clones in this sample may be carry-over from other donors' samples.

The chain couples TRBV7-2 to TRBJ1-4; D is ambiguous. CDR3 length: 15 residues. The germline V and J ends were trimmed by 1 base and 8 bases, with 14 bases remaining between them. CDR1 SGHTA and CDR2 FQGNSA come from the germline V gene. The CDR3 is CASSLDPSSSEKLFF. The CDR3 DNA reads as TGTGCCAGCAGCTTAGACCCGTCTAGTAGCGAAAAACTGTTTTTT.

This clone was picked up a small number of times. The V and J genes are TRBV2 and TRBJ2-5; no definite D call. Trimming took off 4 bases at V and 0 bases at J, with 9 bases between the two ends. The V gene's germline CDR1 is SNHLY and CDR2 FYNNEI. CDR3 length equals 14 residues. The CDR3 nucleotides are TGTGCCAGCAGTGTTGACGTCTACCAAGAGACCCAGTACTTC. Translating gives CASSVDVYQETQYF.

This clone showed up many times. The CDR3 loop reads CASSQGRIYGYTF. In DNA form, the CDR3 reads TGTGCCAGCAGCCAGGGACGGATCTATGGCTACACCTTC. The chain recombines TRBV3-1 with TRBJ1-2, with D perhaps TRBD1 (5 bases). Germline V gene data show CDR1 as LGHDT and CDR2 as YNNKEL (reference sequence). Trimming left V 3 bases short and J 4 bases short, with 9 bases between. CDR3 length equals 13 residues.

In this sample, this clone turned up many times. Written as DNA, the CDR3 is TGCAGTGCTGAAGAAGACAGGGGAGCGGCCAATGAGCAGTTCTTC. The encoded protein is CSAEEDRGAANEQFF. This rearrangement joins TRBV20-1 to TRBJ2-1; TRBD1 agrees at 8 bases. V lost 5 bases to trimming and J lost 6 bases; unmatched junction nucleotides: 12. The CDR3 spans 15 residues. CDR1 is DFQATT and CDR2 is SNEGSKA in the germline V gene (reference sequence).

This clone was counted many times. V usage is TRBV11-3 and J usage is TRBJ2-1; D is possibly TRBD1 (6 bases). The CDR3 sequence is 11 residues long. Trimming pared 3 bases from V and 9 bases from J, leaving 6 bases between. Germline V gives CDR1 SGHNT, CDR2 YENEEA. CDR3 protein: CASSFRGEQFF. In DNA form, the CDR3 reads TGTGCCAGCAGCTTCAGGGGTGAGCAGTTCTTC.